This passage covers 23 T cell receptor beta chains from one sample sequenced in a study of CD8 T cells in ankylosing spondylitis. What these receptors recognize is not known. General study findings and limits: Seven to nine highly homologous variants formed a TCR beta motif that appeared characteristic of ankylosing spondylitis blood.

TCRdb ran MiXCR on the 5' RACE reads and lists one entry per CDR3 protein. Among 800,000 to 900,000 distinct CDR3 sequences, 12% were seen once, and the ten largest hold approximately 0.5%. Material for sequencing was blood, either unsorted or a sorted T cell fraction (not recorded which). The origin of the receptors is a male donor with ankylosing spondylitis.

The chain couples TRBV5-1 to TRBJ2-7, with D perhaps matching TRBD1 or TRBD2 (9 bases each). Germline assignment: CDR1 SGHRS and CDR2 YFSETQ. Trimming pared 4 bases from V and 2 bases from J, leaving 25 bases between. The CDR3 is 18 amino acids. This CDR3 is CASSVGTGTLAGTYEQYF. In nucleotides, the CDR3 is TGCGCCAGCAGCGTCGGGACAGGGACGCTAGCGGGAACCTACGAGCAGTACTTC.

This clonotype was counted at least ten times. The chain recombines TRBV7-2 with TRBJ2-3, with 7 bases fitting TRBD2. Germline lookup yields CDR1 SGHTA and CDR2 FQGNSA. V lost 1 base, J lost 1 base, and 2 bases stayed unmatched. The CDR3 sequence is 15 residues long. The CDR3 DNA follows: TGTGCCAGCAGCTTAGACGCGGGAGGCACAGATACGCAGTATTTT. Its protein is CASSLDAGGTDTQYF.

This clonotype has more than one count but fewer than ten. V usage is TRBV2 and J usage is TRBJ2-7, with 7 bases matching TRBD1. Germline lookup yields CDR1 SNHLY and CDR2 FYNNEI. CDR3 length equals 15 residues. The junction had 9 bases not matched to a gene; V was cut back by 6 bases and J by 1 base. The CDR3 coding sequence is TGTGCCAGCAGGCCGCAGAGGACAGGATCCTACGAGCAGTACTTC. This gives the protein CASRPQRTGSYEQYF.

CDR3 region: CASSPGQIFETQYF. For the CDR3, the DNA is TGCGCCAGCAGCCCAGGACAAATTTTCGAGACCCAGTACTTC. J is TRBJ2-5 and V is TRBV10-2; D might be TRBD1 (5 bases). Trimming pared 6 bases from V and 5 bases from J, leaving 16 bases between. CDR3 length equals 14 residues. Germline loops: CDR1 WSHSY, CDR2 SAAADI.

This clonotype was counted only a few times. V gene TRBV5-4 combines with J gene TRBJ2-1; 10 bases line up with TRBD2. This CDR3 has 19 amino acids. The V gene end was trimmed by 4 bases and the J gene end by 7 bases; junction bases not matched to a gene: 20. Germline V CDR1 and CDR2: SGHNT, YYREEE (reference sequence). In DNA form, the CDR3 reads TGTGCCAGCAGCCTGGGGGAGGGACTAGCGCCTTTAAGAGGAAATGAGCAGTTCTTC. Amino acid sequence: CASSLGEGLAPLRGNEQFF.

This clonotype has more than one count but fewer than ten. This chain joins TRBV20-1 and TRBJ1-5; D is unresolved. The germline V gene has CDR1 DFQATT and CDR2 SNEGSKA (reference sequence). This CDR3 has 13 amino acids. V lost 3 bases and J lost 7, with 13 bases in between. This chain's CDR3 is CSARRQLPQPQHF. In DNA, the CDR3 is TGCAGTGCTAGGAGGCAGTTACCCCAGCCCCAGCATTTT.

The rearrangement links TRBV24-1 to TRBJ2-3; possibly TRBD1 for D (6 bases). Deletions cut 4 bases from V and 3 bases from J, with 19 bases between. This CDR3 region has 17 residues. Germline V lookup: CDR1 KGHDR, CDR2 SFDVKD. Here the CDR3 DNA reads TGTGCCACCAGTGACCCACAGGGTTTTCAGGGGACAGATACGCAGTATTTT. Its protein product is CATSDPQGFQGTDTQYF.

Only a few counts were recorded for this clonotype. This chain links TRBV20-1 with TRBJ1-1; D is unclear. Between the trimmed V and J ends, which lost 2 bases and 0 bases, there was a span of 7 bases. The length of the CDR3 is 13 residues. CDR1 is DFQATT and CDR2 is SNEGSKA in the germline V gene (reference sequence). CDR3 loop: CSARPYMNTEAFF. CDR3 DNA sequence: TGCAGTGCTAGACCTTACATGAACACTGAAGCTTTCTTT.

At least ten counts were recorded for this clonotype. The chain recombines TRBV20-1 with TRBJ2-7, with D uncertain. Germline V gene sequence: CDR1 DFQATT, CDR2 SNEGSKA (reference sequence). The ends were cut back, 0 bases at V and 3 bases at J, with 6 bases in the middle. The CDR3 consists of 12 residues. The CDR3 loop is CSARDQVYEQYF. The CDR3 DNA sequence: TGCAGTGCTAGAGACCAGGTCTACGAGCAGTACTTC.

Only a few counts were recorded for this clonotype. The CDR3 loop reads CASSSSTSGSYNEQFF. The CDR3 nucleotides are TGTGCCAGCAGCTCATCTACTAGCGGGTCCTACAATGAGCAGTTCTTC. The V gene is TRBV7-2, the J gene TRBJ2-1, with 9 bases aligning to TRBD2. V lost 4 bases and J lost 1; bases outside the gene matches: 5. Germline CDR1 is SGHTA and CDR2 is FQGNSA. The CDR3 loop spans 16 amino acids.

This sequence joins TRBV10-3 and TRBJ1-1; D uncertain. There are 14 residues in the CDR3. Germline V lookup: CDR1 ENHRY, CDR2 SYGVKD. V was cut by 4 bases and J by 1 base, with 10 bases left in between. The CDR3 DNA sequence: TGTGCCATCAGTGGCCGGGCAGGGAACACTGAAGCTTTCTTT. It specifies CAISGRAGNTEAFF.

This clonotype was seen ten or more times. The V call is TRBV5-1, the J call TRBJ2-7; TRBD1 agrees at 9 bases. This CDR3 region has 15 residues. Trimming removed 4 bases from V and 2 bases from J; junction bases left unmatched: 7. Germline CDR1 is SGHRS and CDR2 is YFSETQ. CDR3 DNA: TGCGCCAGCAGCGCCCAACAGGGGGCTGCCTACGAGCAGTACTTC. Its translation: CASSAQQGAAYEQYF.

This clonotype was seen at least ten times. This rearrangement joins TRBV20-1 to TRBJ2-7; unclear D gene. Germline-derived CDR1 and CDR2 are DFQATT and SNEGSKA (reference sequence). The CDR3 has 13 residues. Trimming took off 1 base at V and 2 bases at J, with 9 bases between the two ends. This CDR3 is CSARVPGAYEQYF. CDR3 coding DNA: TGCAGTGCTAGAGTTCCAGGAGCCTACGAGCAGTACTTC.

This clonotype was seen at least ten times. This chain links TRBV7-2 with TRBJ2-5, with 7 bases identical to TRBD1. Per germline, CDR1 SGHTA and CDR2 FQGNSA. V shed 1 base, J shed 1 base, and the junction held 3 bases outside the gene matches. The CDR3 length is 15 residues. The CDR3 DNA reads as TGTGCCAGCAGCTTAGGCGACAGGGCCCAAGAGACCCAGTACTTC. Its translation: CASSLGDRAQETQYF. Variable domain in full (rest from reference TRBV7-2 and TRBJ2-5): GAGVSQSPSNKVTEKGKDVELRCDPISGHTALYWYRQSLGQGLEFLIYFQGNSAPDKSGLPSDRFSAERTGGSVSTLTIQRTQQEDSAVYLCASSLGDRAQETQYFGPGTRLLVL.

The chain recombines TRBV27 with TRBJ1-1; a weak D match, TRBD1 (5 bases). V was shortened by 6 bases and J by 7 bases, with 12 bases between the two germline ends. The CDR3 length is 12 residues. CDR1 is MNHEY and CDR2 is SMNVEV in the germline V gene (reference sequence). In DNA form, the CDR3 reads TGTGCCAGCAGCCGTCCGGGGGGTGAAGCTTTCTTT. Its translation: CASSRPGGEAFF.

The rearrangement uses TRBV7-6 and TRBJ2-1; 7 nucleotides agree with TRBD2. This CDR3 region has 17 residues. V shed 0 bases and J 4 bases; nucleotides not matched to a gene: 9. Germline CDR1 reads SGHVS; CDR2 reads FNYEAQ. In nucleotides, the CDR3 is TGTGCCAGCAGCTTAGCAAGGTTGGGCGGGGGATACAATGAGCAGTTCTTC. Amino acids: CASSLARLGGGYNEQFF.

This clonotype showed up just a few times. The genes are TRBV6-5 and TRBJ1-1; TRBD1 matches 7 bases. CDR1 and CDR2 (germline): MNHEY, SVGAGI. J gave up 5 bases and V 2 bases, and 8 bases lay outside the gene matches. CDR3 size: 15 residues. The chain's CDR3 is CASSYAGTALTEAFF. CDR3 sequence (DNA): TGTGCCAGCAGTTACGCCGGGACAGCGCTTACTGAAGCTTTCTTT.

This clonotype turned up a few times. This chain joins TRBV10-3 and TRBJ2-3; 11 nucleotides match TRBD2. V lost 4 bases to trimming and J lost 1 base; unmatched junction nucleotides: 4. Per germline, CDR1 ENHRY and CDR2 SYGVKD. The CDR3 extends over 16 amino acids. CDR3 DNA sequence: TGTGCCATCAGTGTAACTAGCGGGGGCCGCACAGATACGCAGTATTTT. It translates to CAISVTSGGRTDTQYF.

This clonotype was seen repeatedly, ten times or more. The chain is built from TRBV20-1 and TRBJ1-6, with D maybe TRBD1 (5 bases). Germline assignment: CDR1 DFQATT and CDR2 SNEGSKA (reference sequence). With 5 bases removed from V and 16 bases from J, the gap between germline ends came to 18 bases. CDR3 length: 12 residues. The CDR3 nucleotides read TGCAGTGCTCATCACCGACAGAGAGTACTCCACTTT. It encodes CSAHHRQRVLHF.

The sample holds a few counts of this clonotype. The chain employs TRBV20-1 and TRBJ1-1; 11 nucleotides line up with TRBD1. The germline CDR1 and CDR2 sequences are DFQATT and SNEGSKA (reference sequence). Trimming removed 2 bases from V and 5 bases from J; junction bases left unmatched: 13. This CDR3 spans 17 amino acids. CDR3 loop: CSARSRTGGARRTEAFF. In DNA form, the CDR3 reads TGCAGTGCTAGAAGCCGGACAGGGGGCGCGAGGAGAACTGAAGCTTTCTTT.

This clonotype was detected only a few times. The V call is TRBV18, the J call TRBJ2-3; TRBD1 agrees at 9 bases. The germline V gene encodes CDR1 KGHSH and CDR2 LQKENI. The CDR3 length is 14 residues. V gave up 4 bases and J gave up 5 bases; unmatched junction bases: 4. Here the CDR3 DNA reads TGTGCCAGCTCACTGGGACAGGGAAAAGATACGCAGTATTTT. Encoded protein: CASSLGQGKDTQYF.

This clonotype was detected many times. The chain has TRBV29-1 and TRBJ2-7; 7 nucleotides line up with TRBD2. With V trimmed by 0 bases and J by 4 bases, 3 bases remained unmatched. Germline values: CDR1 SQVTM, CDR2 ANQGSEA. The CDR3 is 13 residues long. CDR3 sequence: CSVEDPSGYEQYF. CDR3 in DNA: TGCAGCGTTGAAGATCCTAGCGGATACGAGCAGTACTTC.

The sample holds many counts of this clonotype. This rearrangement joins TRBV7-9 to TRBJ1-1; D is unresolved. In germline, CDR1 is SEHNR, CDR2 FQNEAQ (reference sequence). The CDR3 is 13 residues long. V was clipped by 10 bases and J by 2 bases, with 14 bases between them. CDR3 residues: CAMTLGPNTEAFF. DNA for the CDR3: TGTGCCATGACTTTGGGCCCTAACACTGAAGCTTTCTTT.